A selection of T cell receptor beta chains follows, all from one sample in a study of PD-1 blockade in classical Hodgkin lymphoma. Repertoires were generated with immunoSEQ multiplex PCR, while TCRdb's copy carries only in-frame clones and drops some. There are under 110,000 clones in the sample; roughly 89% occur only once, and under 7.5% lies in the top ten. Sequenced material: peripheral blood mononuclear cells (PBMCs), taken before the second cycle of nivolumab. The receptors derive from a human donor with classical Hodgkin lymphoma. Each CDR3 is given with its conserved first and last residue. The order of the fields is clone size, V gene, D gene, J gene, CDR3 protein, CDR3 DNA. A D gene is named only where the DNA matches it firmly. Clone size is stated in some rows and not others, as once, few, many or a class when expanded.

>-|TRBV13|-|TRBJ1-4
CASSLGDSATNEKLFF
TGTGCCAGCAGCTTAGGCGACTCTGCAACTAATGAAAAACTGTTTTTT
>once|TRBV7-2|TRBD2|TRBJ2-1
CASSLWAGDEQFF
TGTGCCAGCAGCTTATGGGCGGGGGATGAGCAGTTCTTC
>-|TRBV5-4|-|TRBJ2-7
CASSLEGGVYEQYF
TGTGCCAGCAGCTTGGAAGGGGGGGTCTACGAGCAGTACTTC
>-|TRBV9|TRBD2|TRBJ2-5
CASSARSGVFLETQYF
TGTGCCAGCAGCGCCCGAAGCGGGGTTTTCCTAGAGACCCAGTACTTC
>-|TRBV28|-|TRBJ1-4
CASSLGYWGETNEKLFF
TGTGCCAGCAGTTTGGGATATTGGGGGGAAACTAATGAAAAACTGTTTTTT
>-|TRBV10-2|-|TRBJ1-1
CASRLDTEAFF
TGCGCCAGCAGATTGGACACTGAAGCTTTCTTT
>-|TRBV19|-|TRBJ1-1
CASRISNTEAFF
TGTGCCAGTAGGATCTCGAACACTGAAGCTTTCTTT
>-|TRBV19|-|TRBJ1-2
CASSSHPTENYGYTF
TGTGCCAGTAGTTCCCACCCGACAGAAAACTATGGCTACACCTTC
>-|TRBV5-1|-|TRBJ1-1
CASSPLGSRGTEAFF
TGCGCCAGCAGCCCCCTGGGAAGCCGCGGCACTGAAGCTTTCTTT
>-|TRBV27|-|TRBJ1-1
CASSFSENTEAFF
TGTGCCAGCAGTTTTTCGGAGAACACTGAAGCTTTCTTT
>-|TRBV29-1|-|TRBJ2-5
CSVGGRETQYF
TGCAGCGTGGGGGGGCGGGAGACCCAGTACTTC
>-|TRBV27|-|TRBJ1-4
CASSPGWGTNEKLFF
TGTGCCAGCAGTCCCGGCTGGGGAACTAATGAAAAACTGTTTTTT
>-|TRBV19|-|TRBJ1-2
CASSISGFYGYTF
TGTGCCAGTAGTATCTCGGGTTTCTATGGCTACACCTTC
>once|TRBV9|TRBD2|TRBJ2-3
CASSVVGGADTQYF
TGTGCCAGCAGCGTAGTGGGGGGGGCAGATACGCAGTATTTT
>-|TRBV27|-|TRBJ2-1
CASSLYNEQFF
TGTGCCAGCAGTTTATACAATGAGCAGTTCTTC
>-|TRBV29-1|-|TRBJ1-2
CSVDSDYGYTF
TGCAGCGTCGACAGTGACTATGGCTACACCTTC
>few|TRBV9|-|TRBJ2-5
CASSVAWHLQETQYF
TGTGCCAGCAGCGTAGCTTGGCACCTCCAAGAGACCCAGTACTTC
>-|TRBV11-3|TRBD2|TRBJ2-3
CASSLGLAGGYDTQYF
TGTGCCAGCAGCCTGGGACTAGCGGGGGGATATGATACGCAGTATTTT
>-|TRBV15|-|TRBJ1-2
CATSRDRGQIYGYTF
TGTGCCACCAGCAGAGATCGCGGACAAATCTATGGCTACACCTTC
>once|TRBV7-9|-|TRBJ1-1
CASSQYRAQNTEAFF
TGTGCCAGCAGCCAATACAGGGCTCAGAACACTGAAGCTTTCTTT
>-|TRBV6-1|-|TRBJ2-7
CASTGIRIEQYF
TGTGCCAGCACTGGGATTCGGATCGAGCAGTACTTC
>-|TRBV7-2|-|TRBJ1-6
CASSPRVHYNSPLHF
TGTGCCAGCAGCCCGCGGGTCCACTATAATTCACCCCTCCACTTT
>-|TRBV5-6|-|TRBJ2-7
CASSGLGRSSYEQYF
TGTGCCAGCAGCGGCCTGGGCAGGAGCTCCTACGAGCAGTACTTC